What follows are 3 T cell receptor beta chains derived from one specimen sequenced in a study of shared clonotypes between healthy human individuals. The table came from immunoSEQ multiplex PCR; TCRdb's copy has only in-frame clones and leaves some out. The sample lists about 1.5 million clones, 98% seen once, with approximately 0.45% in the top ten. Sequenced material: naive CD4+ T cells sorted from blood. As for subset: CD45RA+ positively selected. The receptors stem from a man aged 30 to 45 in good health.

A single count supports this clone. V is TRBV19 and J is TRBJ2-3, with D possibly being TRBD1 (6 bases). Trimming cost V 5 bases and J 2 bases, with 11 bases left between them. Germline assignment: CDR1 LNHDA and CDR2 SQIVND (reference sequence). The CDR3 is 14 residues long. CDR3 DNA: TGTGCCAGTAGTGAGGGGGAGCACACAGATACGCAGTATTTT. Amino acids: CASSEGEHTDTQYF.

The genes are TRBV5-1 and TRBJ2-1; the D is unclear. The CDR3 runs 16 residues. The germline V and J ends were trimmed by 3 bases and 9 bases, with 22 bases remaining between them. Germline lookup yields CDR1 SGHRS and CDR2 YFSETQ. Written as DNA, the CDR3 is TGCGCCAGCAGCTCAACAGCTAGAGGTGGCGGCGGTGAGCAGTTCTTC. Translation: CASSSTARGGGGEQFF.

This clone was counted a single time. V is TRBV5-1 and J is TRBJ1-1, with a weak D call TRBD1 (5 bases). This CDR3 spans 14 amino acids. Deletions cut 0 bases from V and 3 bases from J, with 9 bases between. Per the germline V gene, CDR1 is SGHRS and CDR2 is YFSETQ. In DNA form, the CDR3 reads TGCGCCAGCAGCTTGGACAGGAGGTACACTGAAGCTTTCTTT. Its translation: CASSLDRRYTEAFF. Complete variable domain (other parts from reference TRBV5-1 and TRBJ1-1): KAGVTQTPRYLIKTRGQQVTLSCSPISGHRSVSWYQQTPGQGLQFLFEYFSETQRNKGNFPGRFSGRQFSNSRSEMNVSTLELGDSALYLCASSLDRRYTEAFFGQGTRLTVV.